This T cell receptor beta chain comes out of a study of cytomegalovirus exposure and HLA in healthy donors. Study overall: The same platform used for the approximately 670 first-cohort repertoires was also used for the 95 to 150 validation repertoires, as a later analysis reported.

Overall study findings and caveats: Most TCR sequences were uncommon, yet certain public TCRs appeared in many donors.

Germline values: CDR1 LNHDA, CDR2 SQIVND (reference sequence). The CDR3 is made up of 16 amino acids. Trimming left V 5 bases short and J 4 bases short, with 21 bases between. Assay used: immunoSEQ multiplex PCR; TCRdb lists only in-frame clones, some missing. The table has 300,000 to 350,000 clones, approximately 91% seen once. In its sample, this clone was seen a few times. Its antigen remains unknown. The sequencing sample was made of PBMCs. The genes are TRBV19 and TRBJ2-7; possible D gene TRBD1, 5 bases. This TCR came from a young man in good health and CMV-seronegative. For the CDR3, the DNA is TGTGCCAGTAGTTATGGGGCCAGCCGTGGTGGGTACGAGCAGTACTTC. This gives the protein CASSYGASRGGYEQYF.